This T cell receptor beta chain was sequenced during a study of beta chain features in type 1 diabetes. The authors sorted CD4+ naive, central memory, regulatory and stem cell-like memory cells via CD45RO/CCR7/CD25/CD127/CD95/CD27. All of the isolated RNA was reverse transcribed, so expressed TCRB transcripts were sequenced. TCRdb's copy holds only in-frame clones and misses some; the assay was immunoSEQ multiplex PCR. Of around 650,000 clones in the sample, under 15% are singletons; the top ten hold 0.095% to 0.15%. Study observations and caveats: Sequencing of cDNA might inflate the share of cells that strongly express TCR. In every one of the four CD4+ subsets, TCRB CDR3s were moderately but significantly shorter in Type 1 diabetes patients.

V lost 7 bases, J lost 1 base, and 6 bases stayed unmatched. Germline CDR1 is MNHNS and CDR2 is SASEGT. This CDR3 comprises 14 residues. Comment on this clone: Its antigen is unknown.

The sequence was collected from a young man with type 1 diabetes. Material for sequencing was naive CD4+ T cells from blood. The chain is built from TRBV6-1 and TRBJ2-7; 8 positions match TRBD1. As DNA, the CDR3 is TGTGCCAGCACCGTAGGACAGGGATCCTACGAGCAGTACTTC. It codes for CASTVGQGSYEQYF.